One and the same sample provided the 10 T cell receptor beta chains below, sequenced in a study of cytomegalovirus exposure and HLA in healthy donors. Here immunoSEQ multiplex PCR was the method, and the copy in TCRdb shows in-frame clones only, minus some. The data contain around 300,000 clones, approximately 86% of them singletons. The sequencing sample was made of PBMCs. The receptor set was obtained from a woman under 30 in good health and CMV-seronegative.

V is TRBV5-4 and J is TRBJ2-1; 15 bases match TRBD2. Germline values: CDR1 SGHNT, CDR2 YYREEE (reference sequence). V gave up 3 bases and J gave up 8 bases; unmatched junction bases: 9. The CDR3 spans 17 residues. The CDR3 bases are TGTGCCAGCAGCTCCGGACTAGCGGGGGGGCCGGTAGATGAGCAGTTCTTC. Protein product: CASSSGLAGGPVDEQFF.

V usage is TRBV10-2 and J usage is TRBJ1-1; D is unclear. The germline V and J ends were trimmed by 1 base and 0 bases, with 15 bases remaining between them. CDR3 length equals 17 residues. The germline CDR1 and CDR2 sequences are WSHSY and SAAADI. CDR3 loop: CASSELGFGEVNTEAFF. CDR3 nucleotide sequence: TGCGCCAGCAGTGAGTTGGGGTTCGGGGAAGTGAACACTGAAGCTTTCTTT.

The chain combines TRBV11-2 with TRBJ2-1; no reliable D call. From germline, CDR1 is SGHAT and CDR2 FQNNGV. This CDR3 contains 11 residues. The ends were cut back, 1 base at V and 12 bases at J, with 7 bases in the middle. The CDR3 is CASSLGRRQFF. In nucleotides, the CDR3 is TGTGCCAGCAGCTTAGGGCGGAGGCAGTTCTTC.

This rearrangement joins TRBV5-6 to TRBJ2-7, with D tentatively TRBD2 (5 bases). The CDR3 consists of 15 residues. V was pared by 0 bases and J by 0 bases, with 10 bases between. Per the germline V gene, CDR1 is SGHDT and CDR2 is YYEEEE. The CDR3 region has the DNA TGTGCCAGCAGCTTGGGACTGGGGAGCTCCTACGAGCAGTACTTC. It specifies CASSLGLGSSYEQYF.

This rearrangement joins TRBV28 to TRBJ1-4, with 11 bases fitting TRBD1. This CDR3 has 15 amino acids. The germline CDR1 and CDR2 sequences are MDHEN and SYDVKM. J gave up 7 bases and V 5 bases, and 6 bases lay outside the gene matches. The CDR3 sequence is CASSLGTGGSEKLFF. The CDR3 DNA follows: TGTGCCAGCAGTCTAGGGACAGGGGGAAGTGAAAAACTGTTTTTT.

The rearrangement uses TRBV2 and TRBJ1-1; D is unclear. Germline V gene lookup returns CDR1 SNHLY and CDR2 FYNNEI. The CDR3 sequence is 14 residues long. Deletions cut 5 bases from V and 3 bases from J, with 13 bases between. CDR3 in amino acids: CASSSRPRDTEAFF. CDR3 bases: TGTGCCAGCAGTTCCCGGCCTCGGGACACTGAAGCTTTCTTT.

The chain links TRBV5-1 to TRBJ2-1; D is unclear. From germline, CDR1 is SGHRS and CDR2 YFSETQ. Trimming took 3 bases from V and 8 from J, leaving 12 bases between them. This CDR3 is 13 amino acids long. CDR3 in DNA: TGCGCCAGCAGCTACCTCGGTACCGATGAGCAGTTCTTC. Translation: CASSYLGTDEQFF.

This clone was seen once. V is TRBV11-2 and J is TRBJ1-6, with TRBD1 identical over 7 bases. The germline gives CDR1 SGHAT, CDR2 FQNNGV. V dropped 1 base and J dropped 8; count of bases not matched to a gene: 2. The CDR3 length is 14 residues. CDR3 protein: CASSLVRGYSPLHF. The CDR3 nucleotides read TGTGCCAGCAGCTTAGTCAGGGGGTATTCACCCCTCCACTTT. Complete variable domain (other parts from reference TRBV11-2 and TRBJ1-6): EAGVAQSPRYKIIEKRQSVAFWCNPISGHATLYWYQQILGQGPKLLIQFQNNGVVDDSQLPKDRFSAERLKGVDSTLKIQPAKLEDSAVYLCASSLVRGYSPLHFGNGTRLTVT.

The sample holds many counts of this clone. The chain carries TRBV5-1 and TRBJ2-5; D is perhaps TRBD1 (5 bases). There are 15 residues in the CDR3. Per the germline V gene, CDR1 is SGHRS and CDR2 is YFSETQ. V was pared by 2 bases and J by 2 bases, with 13 bases between. CDR3 amino acids: CASSFGRAAQETQYF. As DNA, the CDR3 is TGCGCCAGCAGCTTTGGCAGGGCGGCTCAAGAGACCCAGTACTTC. Complete variable domain (other parts from reference TRBV5-1 and TRBJ2-5): KAGVTQTPRYLIKTRGQQVTLSCSPISGHRSVSWYQQTPGQGLQFLFEYFSETQRNKGNFPGRFSGRQFSNSRSEMNVSTLELGDSALYLCASSFGRAAQETQYFGPGTRLLVL.

The chain carries TRBV9 and TRBJ2-1; D is ambiguous. This CDR3 comprises 15 residues. Germline V gene data show CDR1 as SGDLS and CDR2 as YYNGEE. V was shortened by 0 bases and J by 0 bases, with 7 bases between the two germline ends. The CDR3 coding sequence is TGTGCCAGCAGCGTAGTGCGTACCTCCTACAATGAGCAGTTCTTC. It specifies CASSVVRTSYNEQFF.